These T cell receptor beta chains were read from a single sample in a study of T cells in localized non-small cell lung cancer. The method was immunoSEQ multiplex PCR; TCRdb's version includes in-frame clones alone and lacks a portion of them. Among 20,000 to 25,000 clones, about 85% were seen once, and the ten largest hold approximately 15%. The sample was PBMCs, taken before any cancer treatment. The receptor source for this set is a woman aged 35-75 years with stage II squamous cell lung carcinoma. The CDR3 runs from the conserved cysteine through the conserved F or W. A D gene is named only where the DNA matches it firmly. Rows give clone size only sometimes, using once, few, many, or a class for an expanded clone.

D gene,clone size,V gene,J gene,CDR3 DNA,CDR3 protein
.,.,TRBV10-3,TRBJ2-5,TGTGCCATCAGTGAGGAGACGGGTACCCAAGAGACCCAGTACTTC,CAISEETGTQETQYF
TRBD1,.,TRBV30,TRBJ2-7,TGTGCCTGGATGCGACAGGGTCTCTACGAGCAGTACTTC,CAWMRQGLYEQYF
TRBD1,.,TRBV29-1,TRBJ2-3,TGCAGCGCCCTCGTCCCGGGACAGGGGGGTGGCACAGATACGCAGTATTTT,CSALVPGQGGGTDTQYF
.,.,TRBV2,TRBJ1-6,TGTGCCAGCAGTCCCTCCTTCGTGGCGGATAATTCACCCCTCCACTTT,CASSPSFVADNSPLHF
TRBD2,.,TRBV4-1,TRBJ2-1,TGCGCCAGCAGCCGTAGCCCTCCGACTAGCCGCCGCAACAATGAGCAGTTCTTC,CASSRSPPTSRRNNEQFF
.,.,TRBV15,TRBJ1-2,TGTGCCACCAGCAGAGACCTCGGCTATGGCTACACCTTC,CATSRDLGYGYTF
TRBD1,.,TRBV5-8,TRBJ2-7,TGTGCCAGCAGCTTGGATAAGGGACAGGGGCTCCCCTACGAGCAGTACTTC,CASSLDKGQGLPYEQYF
.,.,TRBV7-2,TRBJ1-1,TGTGCCACCCATCCCCCGGGGGGTTTACCAGCTTTCTTT,CATHPPGGLPAFF
.,.,TRBV7-2,TRBJ1-2,TGTGCCAGCAGCTTGGGCTGGGACTTCTATGGCTACACCTTC,CASSLGWDFYGYTF
TRBD2,.,TRBV29-1,TRBJ2-1,TGCAGCGTAGGGAGGCTAGCGGGAGCCGAGCAGTTCTTC,CSVGRLAGAEQFF
.,.,TRBV6-6,TRBJ2-7,TGTGCCAGCAGTTACCTCGGGGACTACGAGCAGTACTTC,CASSYLGDYEQYF
.,.,TRBV2,TRBJ2-7,TGTGCCAGCAGTGAACAGGGTTCGGAGAGGCAGTACTTC,CASSEQGSERQYF
.,.,TRBV25-1,TRBJ2-7,TGTGCCAGCAGTGTCGGAGGGGGGGACTACGAGCAGTACTTC,CASSVGGGDYEQYF
TRBD1,.,TRBV5-1,TRBJ1-1,TGCGCCAGTCGACAGGGTCAGAACACTGAAGCTTTCTTT,CASRQGQNTEAFF
.,.,TRBV6-5,TRBJ2-1,TGTGCCAGCAGTTACCTCGGGGGAGGTTCCTACAATGAGCAGTTCTTC,CASSYLGGGSYNEQFF
.,.,TRBV5-1,TRBJ1-4,TGCGCCAGCAGCCCTTTCGGACAAGGGATAAATGAAAAACTGTTTTTT,CASSPFGQGINEKLFF
.,.,TRBV7-9,TRBJ1-2,TGTGCCAGCACCGGACGGCGTTTGAGCTATGGCTACACCTTC,CASTGRRLSYGYTF
TRBD2,.,TRBV29-1,TRBJ2-5,TGCAGCGTTGAGAGCGGGACCTTTAGCGGGAGGGAGGGGACCCAGTACTTC,CSVESGTFSGREGTQYF
.,.,TRBV5-8,TRBJ1-1,TGTGCCAGCAGCTTGGAGACTGGGACCGAGAACACTGAAGCTTTCTTT,CASSLETGTENTEAFF
.,.,TRBV7-3,TRBJ2-5,TGTGCCAGCAGCTTTGGGCCCGGGGAGACCCAGTACTTC,CASSFGPGETQYF
TRBD1,.,TRBV10-3,TRBJ1-1,TGTGCCATCAGTGAAGGGGGCTGGTATGACACTGAAGCTTTCTTT,CAISEGGWYDTEAFF
TRBD1,.,TRBV9,TRBJ1-4,TGTGCCAGCAGCGCCGGTCCCGGGACAGGGGGAGAAAAACTGTTTTTT,CASSAGPGTGGEKLFF
TRBD1,.,TRBV19,TRBJ2-7,TGTGCCAGTAGGAAAAAGGGGACAGCCATCTACGAGCAGTACTTC,CASRKKGTAIYEQYF
.,.,TRBV2,TRBJ2-5,TGTGCCAGCAGTATTGTAACAGGCGGCGAGACCCAGTACTTC,CASSIVTGGETQYF
TRBD1,.,TRBV10-3,TRBJ2-3,TGTGCCTCCGGGGACAGGAACACAGATACGCAGTATTTT,CASGDRNTDTQYF
.,.,TRBV2,TRBJ1-2,TGTGCCAGCAGGACCCCCCCGCACAGGGAGGGGACTGGCTACACCTTC,CASRTPPHREGTGYTF
TRBD1,.,TRBV10-3,TRBJ2-2,TGTGCCATCAGTGATGGGACAGGGAAGAACACCGGGGAGCTGTTTTTT,CAISDGTGKNTGELFF
.,.,TRBV28,TRBJ1-1,TGTGCCAGCAGTTTCACAGGGTCTAACACTGAAGCTTTCTTT,CASSFTGSNTEAFF
.,.,TRBV6-6,TRBJ2-7,TGTGCCAGCAGGTCTAACCGGGGCAATACGGAGCAGTACTTC,CASRSNRGNTEQYF
TRBD2,.,TRBV4-2,TRBJ2-5,TGTGCCAGCAGCCAAGAGGGGACTAGGGGGGAGACCCAGTACTTC,CASSQEGTRGETQYF
.,once,TRBV19,TRBJ1-5,TGTGCCAGTAGTTTCCCCCTGGGGCCCCAGCATTTT,CASSFPLGPQHF
TRBD2,.,TRBV15,TRBJ2-1,TGTGCCACCAGCAGAGATCCACTAGCGGGAGATGAGCAGTTCTTC,CATSRDPLAGDEQFF
.,.,TRBV14,TRBJ1-3,TGTGCCAGCAGCCCACTCGGACCTGGAAACACCATATATTTT,CASSPLGPGNTIYF
.,.,TRBV29-1,TRBJ2-3,TGCAGCGTTGATAACCCCCAGGGCACAGATACGCAGTATTTT,CSVDNPQGTDTQYF
.,.,TRBV4-3,TRBJ1-1,TGCGCCAGCAGCCAAGATAGGGGCGGATTCATGAACACTGAAGCTTTCTTT,CASSQDRGGFMNTEAFF
.,once,TRBV5-5,TRBJ2-3,TGTGCCAGCAGCTTGGCGGGACTCAGCACAGATACGCAGTATTTT,CASSLAGLSTDTQYF
TRBD2,.,TRBV9,TRBJ2-2,TGTGCCAGCAGCGTAAGCGGGAGAGGGACCGGGGAGCTGTTTTTT,CASSVSGRGTGELFF
.,few,TRBV27,TRBJ2-3,TGTGCCAGCAGTTCGCCCGGGGCGCCAGCTGTCACAGATACGCAGTATTTT,CASSSPGAPAVTDTQYF
.,.,TRBV9,TRBJ2-7,TGTGCCAGCAGCGTAGAAAGCGTATCCTACGAGCAGTACTTC,CASSVESVSYEQYF
TRBD1,few,TRBV10-3,TRBJ1-5,TGTGCCATCAGTGAGACAGGGGACCAGCCCCAGCATTTT,CAISETGDQPQHF
.,.,TRBV30,TRBJ2-2,TGTGCCCTCAAAACCGGGACGGCGAACACCGGGGAGCTGTTTTTT,CALKTGTANTGELFF
TRBD2,.,TRBV19,TRBJ2-7,TGTGCCAGTAGTATCTTTGCCCAGACTAGCGGGAGAAACGCCGAGCAGTACTTC,CASSIFAQTSGRNAEQYF
.,.,TRBV29-1,TRBJ2-1,TGCAGCACCTGGACCCAAACTCGGGGCAAAGAGCAGTTCTTC,CSTWTQTRGKEQFF
TRBD1,.,TRBV28,TRBJ2-6,TGTGCCACCCAGGGGGTGGGGGGGGCCAACGTCCTGACTTTC,CATQGVGGANVLTF
TRBD1,.,TRBV7-2,TRBJ1-4,TGTGCCAGCAGCTTAGAGACAGGGGATGAAAAACTGTTTTTT,CASSLETGDEKLFF
.,.,TRBV28,TRBJ2-7,TGTGCCAGCAGCCGGGTAAGCTCCTACGAGCAGTACTTC,CASSRVSSYEQYF
TRBD2,.,TRBV7-2,TRBJ2-7,TGTGCCAGCAGCTTAAGGCGCGGGAGGGACGAGCAGTACTTC,CASSLRRGRDEQYF
TRBD2,.,TRBV4-3,TRBJ2-7,TGCGCCAGCAGCCAAGATAGCGGGACCTCAGCCTACGAGCAGTACTTC,CASSQDSGTSAYEQYF
.,medium-sized,TRBV6-1,TRBJ2-7,TGTGCCAGCAGTGAAAGGGGGAGAAAGCAGTACTTC,CASSERGRKQYF
TRBD2,.,TRBV18,TRBJ2-3,TGTGCCAGCTCACCATTCGCGGGAGAGGCAGATACGCAGTATTTT,CASSPFAGEADTQYF
TRBD2,.,TRBV11-3,TRBJ2-1,TGTGCCAGCAGCTTAGTGGGCGGGAGCATGCAGTTCTTC,CASSLVGGSMQFF
TRBD2,.,TRBV7-8,TRBJ2-7,TGTGCCAGCAGCTTAGACAGCGGGACCTACGAGCAGTACTTC,CASSLDSGTYEQYF
TRBD1,once,TRBV7-8,TRBJ1-5,TGTGCCAGCAGCTTATGGACAGGGACTCAGCCCCAGCATTTT,CASSLWTGTQPQHF
.,.,TRBV2,TRBJ1-1,TGTGCCAGCAGTGTTGATTCGGAGAGTGCTGAAGCTTTCTTT,CASSVDSESAEAFF
TRBD1,.,TRBV4-1,TRBJ2-4,TGCGCCAGCAGCCAAGCGAGACAGGGGGCGGGATCCAAAAACATTCAGTACTTC,CASSQARQGAGSKNIQYF
.,.,TRBV5-4,TRBJ1-2,TGTGCCAGCAGCTCGGAAGGGGTAACGGGCTACACCTTC,CASSSEGVTGYTF
.,.,TRBV28,TRBJ1-1,TGTGCCAGCACCCTTGGCGCGAGAGTTGGGGCTGAAGCTTTCTTT,CASTLGARVGAEAFF
.,.,TRBV7-9,TRBJ2-1,TGTGCCAGACAAGGACAGTCAGTGAATGAGCAGTTCTTC,CARQGQSVNEQFF
TRBD2,.,TRBV7-7,TRBJ2-2,TGTGCCAGCAGCTTAGGTCCTAGCGGGAGTGGAGTAGCCGGGGAGCTGTTTTTT,CASSLGPSGSGVAGELFF